In this sample, the clone carrying this T cell receptor beta chain turned up once. What it binds is not known. This sample is part of a study of T cell clones after liver transplantation. Produced via immunoSEQ multiplex PCR; TCRdb's table is partial and in-frame only. The repertoire holds roughly 65,000 clones, roughly 92% seen once, with approximately 0.92% in the top ten. Whole-study findings and limits: A larger donor-reactive than third-party decline suggested partial antigen-specific deletion.

The CDR3 contains 15 residues. Germline V gene sequence: CDR1 MDHEN, CDR2 SYDVKM. The sequence derives from a human patient who received a liver transplant. Some T cells may trace back to the graft donor. The material was CD4+ T cells from blood, obtained approximately 25 months after liver transplant. The chain uses TRBV28 and TRBJ2-5; D is possibly TRBD2 (6 bases). The end of the DNA aligns better with TRBJ2-7, so the J call may be wrong. CDR3 loop: CASSTTGVVSYEQYF. CDR3 DNA sequence: TGTGCCAGCAGTACGACGGGAGTCGTTTCCTACGAGCAGTACTTC.